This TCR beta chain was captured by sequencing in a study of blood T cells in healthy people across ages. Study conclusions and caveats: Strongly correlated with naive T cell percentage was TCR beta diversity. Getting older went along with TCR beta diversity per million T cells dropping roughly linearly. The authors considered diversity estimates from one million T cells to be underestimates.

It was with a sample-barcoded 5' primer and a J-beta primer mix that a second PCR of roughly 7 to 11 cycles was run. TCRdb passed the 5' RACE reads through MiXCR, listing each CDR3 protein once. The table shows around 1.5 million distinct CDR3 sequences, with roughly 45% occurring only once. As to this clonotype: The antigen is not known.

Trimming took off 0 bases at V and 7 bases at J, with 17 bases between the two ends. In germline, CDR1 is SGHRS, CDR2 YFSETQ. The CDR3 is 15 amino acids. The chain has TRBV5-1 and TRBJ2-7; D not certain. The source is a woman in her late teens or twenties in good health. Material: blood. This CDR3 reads CASSLVVPPEGEQYF. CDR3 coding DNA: TGCGCCAGCAGCTTGGTCGTACCCCCCGAAGGGGAGCAGTACTTC.